These 11 T cell receptor beta chains were sequenced from one sample in a study of shared clonotypes between healthy human individuals. Only in-frame clones appear in the TCRdb table, and some are missing; sequencing was by immunoSEQ multiplex PCR. Of about 380,000 clones in the sample, about 97% were seen once. Sequencing used memory CD8+ T cells sorted from blood. Noted subset: CD45RO+ cells pooled with CCR7-negative TemRA cells. The receptors derive from a young man in good health.

The CDR3 DNA is TGTGCCAGCAGTGAATACTTGGAGCAGTACTTC. It codes for CASSEYLEQYF. The chain links TRBV25-1 to TRBJ2-7; D remains unclear. Trimming stripped 0 bases from V and 7 bases from J, with 4 bases between. Germline CDR1 is MGHDK and CDR2 is SYGVNS. This CDR3 is built from 11 residues.

The chain recombines TRBV28 with TRBJ1-1; D gene uncertain. In germline, CDR1 is MDHEN, CDR2 SYDVKM. Trimming shortened V by 3 bases and J by 7 bases, and 6 bases separated the two germline ends. This CDR3 spans 11 amino acids. CDR3 protein: CASSLGFEAFF. In DNA, the CDR3 is TGTGCCAGCAGTTTGGGCTTTGAAGCTTTCTTT. The complete variable domain, with remaining parts taken from reference TRBV28 and TRBJ1-1, reads DVKVTQSSRYLVKRTGEKVFLECVQDMDHENMFWYRQDPGLGLRLIYFSYDVKMKEKGDIPEGYSVSREKKERFSLILESASTNQTSMYLCASSLGFEAFFGQGTRLTVV.

The rearrangement links TRBV28 to TRBJ2-7; D not certain. V lost 3 bases and J 5 bases, leaving 8 bases between the germline ends. This CDR3 is built from 12 residues. The germline V gene encodes CDR1 MDHEN and CDR2 SYDVKM. The CDR3 region has the DNA TGTGCCAGCAGTTTCTACGGAAACGAGCAGTACTTC. This translates into CASSFYGNEQYF.

V usage is TRBV7-9 and J usage is TRBJ2-1; no firm D call. Trimming removed 2 bases from V and 8 bases from J, with 10 bases in between. This CDR3 is built from 13 residues. Germline CDR1 SEHNR, CDR2 FQNEAQ (reference sequence). The CDR3 protein is CASSLQGFHEQFF. CDR3 bases: TGTGCCAGCAGCTTACAAGGGTTCCATGAGCAGTTCTTC.

The chain is built from TRBV4-2 and TRBJ2-5, with 9 nucleotides matching TRBD2. Trimming at V came to 6 bases and at J to 2 bases, leaving 13 bases not matched to a gene. The germline V gene encodes CDR1 LGHNA and CDR2 YNFKEQ. This CDR3 is 17 amino acids long. The CDR3 DNA sequence: TGTGCCAGCAGGAGACTAGCGGATGCATATGCTCAAGAGACCCAGTACTTC. Its protein product is CASRRLADAYAQETQYF.

The CDR3 nucleotides are TGTGCCAGCAGTTCTATGGACAGGGGGCGGTACTTC. Its protein product is CASSSMDRGRYF. The V call is TRBV28, the J call TRBJ2-7, with 11 bases aligning to TRBD1. Germline loops: CDR1 MDHEN, CDR2 SYDVKM. The V gene end was trimmed by 4 bases and the J gene end by 12 bases; junction bases not matched to a gene: 5. CDR3 length: 12 residues.

With respect to this clone: At one of its ends the junction is not consistent with the germline gene, which may arise from a read error. V is TRBV25-1 and J is TRBJ1-4; D unclear. Germline CDR1 MGHDK, CDR2 SYGVNS. The CDR3 is 10 residues long. The DNA of the CDR3 is TGTGCCAGCGGTGACGAAAAACTGTTTTTT. Translated, it gives CASGDEKLFF.

This clone has only a few counts. The chain combines TRBV4-2 with TRBJ2-2; D is possibly TRBD2 (5 bases). The germline gives CDR1 LGHNA, CDR2 YNFKEQ. The CDR3 is 16 amino acids. V lost 0 bases to trimming and J lost 4 bases, with 12 bases between them. CDR3 nucleotides: TGTGCCAGCAGCCAAGAATTAGGACTCGCCACCGGGGAGCTGTTTTTT. This sequence encodes CASSQELGLATGELFF.

V usage is TRBV4-1 and J usage is TRBJ2-7; 10 bases fit TRBD2. Germline lookup yields CDR1 MGHRA and CDR2 YSYEKL. This CDR3 has 15 residues. J was trimmed by 9 bases and V by 4 bases; bases with no gene match: 12. The CDR3 DNA is TGCGCCAGCAGCCCCCTTGGAGCGGGAGGGCGAGGGCAGTACTTC. Its translation is CASSPLGAGGRGQYF.

J is TRBJ2-7 and V is TRBV7-6; D perhaps matches TRBD1 (6 bases). CDR1 is SGHVS, CDR2 FNYEAQ, per germline. CDR3 length: 15 residues. V was shortened by 5 bases and J by 4 bases, with 18 bases between the two germline ends. The CDR3 DNA follows: TGTGCCAGCAGCCCGTCCGGACAGTTTTCGTACGAGCAGTACTTC. Protein: CASSPSGQFSYEQYF. Variable domain in full (rest from reference TRBV7-6 and TRBJ2-7): GAGVSQSPRYKVTKRGQDVALRCDPISGHVSLYWYRQALGQGPEFLTYFNYEAQQDKSGLPNDRFSAERPEGSISTLTIQRTEQRDSAMYRCASSPSGQFSYEQYFGPGTRLTVT.

This chain joins TRBV6-5 and TRBJ1-2; D unresolved. V shed 0 bases and J shed 8 bases, with 10 bases lying between them. The CDR3 length is 13 residues. Germline-derived CDR1 and CDR2 are MNHEY and SVGAGI. CDR3 nucleotide sequence: TGTGCCAGCAGTTACTCGGAGGTATCGGGCTACACCTTC. Amino acids: CASSYSEVSGYTF.